This TCR beta chain is drawn from a study of blood T cell repertoires in COVID-19. Study at large: The origin of the acute and convalescent COVID-19 samples was the United States, Italy and Spain.

Profiling relied on immunoSEQ multiplex PCR, and the TCRdb table lists in-frame clones only, not all of them. The sample lists some 200,000 clones; 88% were seen once. The CDR3 consists of 15 residues. The germline V gene has CDR1 SGHNT and CDR2 YYREEE (reference sequence). V was trimmed by 0 bases and J by 9 bases, leaving 15 bases between them. This sequence was found in a man aged 40-50 years with active or convalescent COVID-19. The gene calls are TRBV5-4 and TRBJ2-2; D may be TRBD2 (5 bases). The sample comprised peripheral blood. The CDR3 sequence is CASSLGAMGSRELFF. The CDR3 coding sequence is TGTGCCAGCAGCTTGGGGGCGATGGGGAGCCGGGAGCTGTTTTTT. Drawing the rest from reference TRBV5-4 and TRBJ2-2, the complete variable domain is ETGVTQSPTHLIKTRGQQVTLRCSSQSGHNTVSWYQQALGQGPQFIFQYYREEENGRGNFPPRFSGLQFPNYSSELNVNALELDDSALYLCASSLGAMGSRELFFGEGSRLTVL.